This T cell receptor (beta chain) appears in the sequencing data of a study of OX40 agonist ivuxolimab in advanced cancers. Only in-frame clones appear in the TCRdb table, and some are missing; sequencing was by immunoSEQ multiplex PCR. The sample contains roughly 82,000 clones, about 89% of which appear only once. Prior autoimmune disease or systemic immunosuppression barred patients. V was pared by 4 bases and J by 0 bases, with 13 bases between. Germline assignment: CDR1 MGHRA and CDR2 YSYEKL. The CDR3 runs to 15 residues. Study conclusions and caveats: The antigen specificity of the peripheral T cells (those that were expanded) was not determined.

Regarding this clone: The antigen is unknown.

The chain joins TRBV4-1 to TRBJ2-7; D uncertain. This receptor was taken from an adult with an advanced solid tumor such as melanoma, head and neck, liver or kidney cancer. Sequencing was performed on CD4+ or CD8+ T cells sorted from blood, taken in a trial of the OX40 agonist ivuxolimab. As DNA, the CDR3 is TGCGCCAGCAGCCTCGGCCCCGCCCGCTCCTACGAGCAGTACTTC. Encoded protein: CASSLGPARSYEQYF.